The rows below give T cell receptor beta chains drawn from one sample of a study of blood T cell repertoires in COVID-19. The protocol was immunoSEQ multiplex PCR, while the TCRdb copy is restricted to in-frame clones and leaves out a portion. The repertoire includes 490,000 or so clones, less than 90% of them detected once, and approximately 8.3% sits in the top ten. Sequenced input: PBMCs or T cells enriched from blood (not recorded which). Receptors originate from a woman aged 55-69 years who had recovered from COVID-19. The CDR3 runs from the conserved cysteine through the conserved F or W. The D gene is left open where the match is weak. The listing skips clone size in some rows; elsewhere it reads once, few, many or a size class.

size: -
J: TRBJ1-2
V: TRBV4-1
D: -
CDR3: CASSQGGGQSVYGYTF
DNA: TGCGCCAGCAGCCAAGGGGGTGGACAGTCCGTCTATGGCTACACCTTC

size: -
J: TRBJ1-2
V: TRBV4-1
D: -
CDR3: CASSQVKEGRRVYGYTF
DNA: TGCGCCAGCAGCCAGGTCAAGGAGGGGAGGCGCGTCTATGGCTACACCTTC

size: -
J: TRBJ2-1
V: TRBV30
D: -
CDR3: CAWSPDRNEQFF
DNA: TGTGCCTGGAGCCCAGACAGAAATGAGCAGTTCTTC

size: once
J: TRBJ2-1
V: TRBV6-1
D: TRBD2
CDR3: CASSVIAGAVSSYNEQFF
DNA: TGTGCCAGCAGTGTAATAGCGGGGGCCGTTAGCTCCTACAATGAGCAGTTCTTC

size: once
J: TRBJ1-1
V: TRBV11-3
D: -
CDR3: CASSLGGRGTEAFF
DNA: TGTGCCAGCAGCTTAGGAGGGAGGGGCACTGAAGCTTTCTTT

size: -
J: TRBJ2-1
V: TRBV5-1
D: TRBD2
CDR3: CASSFSGGSYNEQFF
DNA: TGCGCCAGCAGCTTTAGCGGGGGGTCCTACAATGAGCAGTTCTTC

size: -
J: TRBJ2-1
V: TRBV19
D: TRBD2
CDR3: CASSALAGLNEQFF
DNA: TGTGCCAGTAGTGCGCTAGCGGGACTTAATGAGCAGTTCTTC

size: -
J: TRBJ1-2
V: TRBV19
D: TRBD1
CDR3: CASSMGQGYGYTF
DNA: TGTGCCAGTAGTATGGGACAGGGCTATGGCTACACCTTC

size: -
J: TRBJ1-1
V: TRBV5-4
D: -
CDR3: CASSLAGQPNTEAFF
DNA: TGTGCCAGCAGCTTGGCGGGTCAGCCGAACACTGAAGCTTTCTTT

size: -
J: TRBJ1-6
V: TRBV5-6
D: -
CDR3: CASSLRQGNSPLHF
DNA: TGTGCCAGCAGCTTACGGCAGGGGAATTCACCCCTCCACTTT

size: -
J: TRBJ2-3
V: TRBV2
D: TRBD1
CDR3: CASSTGQGNTQYF
DNA: TGTGCCAGCAGTACCGGACAGGGGAATACGCAGTATTTT

size: -
J: TRBJ1-2
V: TRBV5-6
D: -
CDR3: CASSLAWGSYGYTF
DNA: TGTGCCAGCAGCTTGGCCTGGGGCTCCTATGGCTACACCTTC

size: -
J: TRBJ2-4
V: TRBV30
D: -
CDR3: CAWSPQGGLNIQYF
DNA: TGTGCCTGGAGTCCTCAAGGGGGATTAAACATTCAGTACTTC

size: -
J: TRBJ2-5
V: TRBV29-1
D: TRBD1
CDR3: CSVVPRQGGQETQYF
DNA: TGCAGCGTTGTACCCAGACAGGGCGGCCAAGAGACCCAGTACTTC

size: once
J: TRBJ2-7
V: TRBV11-2
D: -
CDR3: CASSLDYYPYEQYF
DNA: TGTGCCAGCAGCTTAGACTACTACCCCTACGAGCAGTACTTC

size: -
J: TRBJ1-6
V: TRBV6-1
D: -
CDR3: CASSELSGVNNSPLHF
DNA: TGTGCCAGCAGTGAATTGTCGGGGGTTAATAATTCACCCCTCCACTTT

size: -
J: TRBJ2-3
V: TRBV30
D: TRBD1
CDR3: CAWSAPGQRGSTQYF
DNA: TGTGCCTGGAGTGCGCCGGGACAGCGAGGGTCTACGCAGTATTTT

size: -
J: TRBJ2-3
V: TRBV19
D: -
CDR3: CASSPPPARAPLFTDTQYF
DNA: TGTGCCAGTAGCCCTCCACCCGCGAGGGCACCTCTCTTCACAGATACGCAGTATTTT

size: -
J: TRBJ2-2
V: TRBV19
D: TRBD2
CDR3: CAIKGGGTNTGELFF
DNA: TGTGCCATTAAAGGCGGGGGGACAAACACCGGGGAGCTGTTTTTT

size: -
J: TRBJ2-5
V: TRBV20-1
D: -
CDR3: CSAPLETQYF
DNA: TGCAGTGCTCCCTTAGAGACCCAGTACTTC

size: -
J: TRBJ2-4
V: TRBV2
D: TRBD1
CDR3: CASSPSGTGLAKNIQYF
DNA: TGTGCCAGCAGTCCGAGCGGGACAGGGCTAGCCAAAAACATTCAGTACTTC

size: -
J: TRBJ1-2
V: TRBV5-5
D: TRBD1
CDR3: CASTLMTGLGGYTF
DNA: TGTGCCAGCACCCTAATGACAGGGTTGGGGGGCTACACCTTC

size: -
J: TRBJ2-2
V: TRBV18
D: -
CDR3: CASSPPTSRGTGELFF
DNA: TGTGCCAGCTCACCTCCGACTAGCAGGGGCACCGGGGAGCTGTTTTTT

size: -
J: TRBJ1-2
V: TRBV2
D: TRBD1
CDR3: CASSEARAGTGGGYTF
DNA: TGTGCCAGCAGTGAAGCGCGGGCCGGGACAGGGGGAGGCTACACCTTC

size: once
J: TRBJ1-1
V: TRBV9
D: TRBD1
CDR3: CASSVVDRGATEAFF
DNA: TGTGCCAGCAGCGTAGTCGACAGGGGAGCCACTGAAGCTTTCTTT

size: -
J: TRBJ1-1
V: TRBV7-8
D: TRBD1
CDR3: CASSLMSPPTGDTEAFF
DNA: TGTGCCAGCAGCTTAATGTCCCCCCCGACAGGGGACACTGAAGCTTTCTTT

size: once
J: TRBJ2-3
V: TRBV30
D: TRBD1
CDR3: CACTGGKGAQYF
DNA: TGTGCCTGTACAGGGGGGAAAGGGGCCCAGTATTTT

size: -
J: TRBJ1-1
V: TRBV20-1
D: -
CDR3: CSARDGGSAFF
DNA: TGCAGTGCTAGAGACGGGGGGAGTGCTTTCTTT

size: -
J: TRBJ1-1
V: TRBV5-1
D: -
CDR3: CASSRSENTEAFF
DNA: TGCGCCAGCAGCCGCTCAGAGAACACTGAAGCTTTCTTT

size: -
J: TRBJ1-2
V: TRBV15
D: -
CDR3: CATSSAREDYGYTF
DNA: TGTGCCACCAGCAGCGCCAGGGAAGACTATGGCTACACCTTC

size: -
J: TRBJ2-1
V: TRBV2
D: TRBD2
CDR3: CASRQTGGPVNEQFF
DNA: TGTGCCAGCAGACAAACGGGGGGGCCGGTCAATGAGCAGTTCTTC

size: -
J: TRBJ2-2
V: TRBV11-3
D: -
CDR3: CASSLMTDNTGELFF
DNA: TGTGCCAGCAGCTTAATGACAGACAACACCGGGGAGCTGTTTTTT

size: -
J: TRBJ1-1
V: TRBV18
D: TRBD1
CDR3: CASSPLGGRDTEAFF
DNA: TGTGCCAGCTCACCCTTAGGGGGCCGGGACACTGAAGCTTTCTTT

size: -
J: TRBJ2-3
V: TRBV7-9
D: -
CDR3: CASSPPAAGKRTDTQYF
DNA: TGTGCCAGCAGCCCGCCGGCCGCGGGTAAGCGCACAGATACGCAGTATTTT

size: -
J: TRBJ2-2
V: TRBV4-1
D: -
CDR3: CASSQRPHSGQLNTGELFF
DNA: TGCGCCAGCAGCCAAAGGCCTCACTCGGGACAACTGAACACCGGGGAGCTGTTTTTT

size: -
J: TRBJ1-2
V: TRBV28
D: -
CDR3: CASRGVGGAKGYTF
DNA: TGTGCCAGCAGGGGCGTTGGAGGCGCTAAAGGCTACACCTTC

size: -
J: TRBJ1-5
V: TRBV7-2
D: -
CDR3: CASSGQGGVNQPQHF
DNA: TGTGCCAGCAGCGGCCAGGGTGGGGTGAATCAGCCCCAGCATTTT

size: -
J: TRBJ2-7
V: TRBV3-1/TRBV3-2
D: TRBD2
CDR3: CASSQVQRGATYEQYF
DNA: TGTGCCAGCAGCCAAGTTCAGCGGGGGGCTACCTACGAGCAGTACTTC

size: -
J: TRBJ2-6
V: TRBV5-1
D: TRBD1
CDR3: CASSLTFLGQGSGANVLTF
DNA: TGCGCCAGCAGCTTGACATTCCTGGGACAGGGCTCTGGGGCCAACGTCCTGACTTTC

size: -
J: TRBJ1-2
V: TRBV6-5
D: -
CDR3: CASSNPTYNYGYTF
DNA: TGTGCCAGCAGTAACCCGACATATAACTATGGCTACACCTTC

size: -
J: TRBJ2-3
V: TRBV11-3
D: TRBD2
CDR3: CASSLQGAGTDTQYF
DNA: TGTGCCAGCAGCTTACAGGGAGCGGGGACAGATACGCAGTATTTT

size: -
J: TRBJ1-2
V: TRBV28
D: TRBD1
CDR3: CASRPITPGTGGDYGYTF
DNA: TGTGCCAGCAGACCCATAACCCCCGGGACAGGGGGGGACTATGGCTACACCTTC

size: -
J: TRBJ2-5
V: TRBV7-8
D: TRBD1
CDR3: CASSQNPTGVQETQYF
DNA: TGTGCCAGCAGCCAGAACCCGACAGGGGTCCAAGAGACCCAGTACTTC

size: once
J: TRBJ1-2
V: TRBV4-1
D: -
CDR3: CASSQDRSPRYGYTF
DNA: TGCGCCAGCAGCCAAGATCGCAGCCCTAGGTATGGCTACACCTTC

size: few
J: TRBJ1-5
V: TRBV27
D: -
CDR3: CASSTYGEPQHF
DNA: TGTGCCAGCAGTACCTATGGAGAACCCCAGCATTTT

size: -
J: TRBJ1-6
V: TRBV7-2
D: -
CDR3: CASSSAGNSPLHF
DNA: TGTGCCAGCAGCTCGGCGGGGAATTCACCCCTCCACTTT

size: -
J: TRBJ2-2
V: TRBV12-5
D: TRBD1
CDR3: CASGLVLGQVTGELFF
DNA: TGTGCTAGTGGTTTGGTATTGGGACAGGTGACCGGGGAGCTGTTTTTT

size: -
J: TRBJ1-2
V: TRBV3-1/TRBV3-2
D: -
CDR3: CASSQWGGDGYTF
DNA: TGTGCCAGCAGCCAATGGGGGGGCGATGGCTACACCTTC

size: -
J: TRBJ2-3
V: TRBV3-1/TRBV3-2
D: TRBD1
CDR3: CASSQDIRMRGPWTDTQYF
DNA: TGTGCCAGCAGCCAAGATATACGTATGAGGGGGCCATGGACAGATACGCAGTATTTT

size: -
J: TRBJ2-2
V: TRBV27
D: -
CDR3: CASSFYGVRTGELFF
DNA: TGTGCCAGCAGTTTTTACGGGGTCCGGACCGGGGAGCTGTTTTTT

size: -
J: TRBJ1-2
V: TRBV10-3
D: -
CDR3: CAARDWGHNKGYTF
DNA: TGTGCCGCCAGAGACTGGGGACATAATAAGGGCTACACCTTC

size: -
J: TRBJ1-6
V: TRBV6-2/TRBV6-3
D: TRBD1
CDR3: CASSYQGAGSPLHF
DNA: TGTGCCAGCAGTTACCAGGGGGCCGGTTCACCCCTCCACTTT

size: once
J: TRBJ1-1
V: TRBV30
D: -
CDR3: CAWSRVNTEAFF
DNA: TGTGCCTGGAGTAGAGTGAACACTGAAGCTTTCTTT

size: -
J: TRBJ1-5
V: TRBV29-1
D: -
CDR3: CSVLSNQPQHF
DNA: TGCAGCGTTCTGAGCAATCAGCCCCAGCATTTT

size: -
J: TRBJ2-2
V: TRBV18
D: TRBD1
CDR3: CASSLYQGQGDTGELFF
DNA: TGTGCCAGCTCACTCTATCAGGGACAGGGAGACACCGGGGAGCTGTTTTTT

size: -
J: TRBJ1-6
V: TRBV19
D: TRBD1
CDR3: CASSGTGASSPLHF
DNA: TGTGCCAGTAGTGGAACAGGGGCGAGTTCACCCCTCCACTTT

size: -
J: TRBJ1-6
V: TRBV7-2
D: TRBD1
CDR3: CASREQGSSYNSPLHF
DNA: TGTGCCAGCAGGGAACAGGGGAGCTCCTATAATTCACCCCTCCACTTT